Listed below are T cell receptor beta chains from one sample, sequenced in a study of regulatory T cells in long-lasting Graves disease. Each CDR3 protein is one row after TCRdb ran MiXCR on the multiplex PCR reads. The table has 620,000 or so distinct CDR3 sequences, approximately 15% seen once; the top ten hold 15% to 20%. This sample also appeared in a second study, on T cells in Graves' hyperthyroidism and ophthalmopathy.

The specimen comprised peripheral blood mononuclear cells (PBMCs), sampled at new diagnosis, from a patient treated with antithyroid drugs. All receptors derive from a woman aged 25 to 39 with Graves disease. The conserved cysteine and the conserved F or W are not part of the CDR3 here. The D gene is left open where the match is weak.

J gene: TRBJ2-5
CDR3 length: 12
D gene: -
V gene: TRBV9
CDR3 protein: ASSQRDIGETQY

J gene: TRBJ2-1
CDR3 length: 15
D gene: TRBD2
V gene: TRBV6-2/TRBV6-3
CDR3 protein: ASRRLAGGIGVNEQF

J gene: TRBJ2-7
CDR3 length: 14
D gene: -
V gene: TRBV19
CDR3 protein: ASSILRGGSSYEQY

J gene: TRBJ1-3
CDR3 length: 14
D gene: -
V gene: TRBV19
CDR3 protein: ASRNPRTPTGNTIY

J gene: TRBJ2-2
CDR3 length: 14
D gene: -
V gene: TRBV5-1
CDR3 protein: ASSLDGRANTGELF

J gene: TRBJ1-1
CDR3 length: 11
D gene: -
V gene: TRBV28
CDR3 protein: ASSYAIGREAF

J gene: TRBJ2-1
CDR3 length: 15
D gene: -
V gene: TRBV4-1
CDR3 protein: ASSQDGTNYAYNEQF

J gene: TRBJ2-7
CDR3 length: 13
D gene: -
V gene: TRBV30
CDR3 protein: AWGRGQGKAYEQY

J gene: TRBJ2-7
CDR3 length: 13
D gene: -
V gene: TRBV27
CDR3 protein: ATRTDRTAIYEQY

J gene: TRBJ2-5
CDR3 length: 13
D gene: TRBD2
V gene: TRBV20-1
CDR3 protein: SARAAFRGGETQY

J gene: TRBJ2-5
CDR3 length: 13
D gene: -
V gene: TRBV7-8
CDR3 protein: ASTQIGHQAETQY

J gene: TRBJ2-1
CDR3 length: 11
D gene: -
V gene: TRBV27
CDR3 protein: ASSSAPSGEQF

J gene: TRBJ1-5
CDR3 length: 13
D gene: TRBD1
V gene: TRBV6-1
CDR3 protein: ASNPQGASNQPQH

J gene: TRBJ2-3
CDR3 length: 11
D gene: -
V gene: TRBV11-2
CDR3 protein: ASGFGYTDTQY

J gene: TRBJ2-5
CDR3 length: 11
D gene: TRBD1
V gene: TRBV20-1
CDR3 protein: SPGTEVLETQY

J gene: TRBJ2-7
CDR3 length: 14
D gene: -
V gene: TRBV30
CDR3 protein: AWSRQKRGLTYEQY

J gene: TRBJ2-7
CDR3 length: 12
D gene: -
V gene: TRBV12-3/TRBV12-4
CDR3 protein: ASVTRFTSYEQY

J gene: TRBJ2-1
CDR3 length: 15
D gene: TRBD2
V gene: TRBV28
CDR3 protein: ASSLPILAGSYNEQF

J gene: TRBJ1-1
CDR3 length: 15
D gene: TRBD1
V gene: TRBV10-3
CDR3 protein: AISGGTGQTENTEAF

J gene: TRBJ2-7
CDR3 length: 17
D gene: TRBD2
V gene: TRBV10-3
CDR3 protein: AISDPGGPGRGLSYEQY

J gene: TRBJ1-5
CDR3 length: 12
D gene: -
V gene: TRBV12-3/TRBV12-4
CDR3 protein: ASSSGRSNQPQH

J gene: TRBJ2-3
CDR3 length: 11
D gene: TRBD1
V gene: TRBV28
CDR3 protein: ASSPTGGNTQY